The next 32 T cell receptor beta chains were all read from a single sample in a study of cytomegalovirus exposure and HLA in healthy donors. Researchers ran the PCR with 60 Vbeta and 13 Jbeta primers. Only in-frame clones appear in the TCRdb table, and some are missing; sequencing was by immunoSEQ multiplex PCR. The top ten hold about 3% of the sample, which has 120,000 or so clones, about a sixth seen once. The sequenced material came from PBMCs. These receptors were taken from a female donor in good health and CMV-seropositive.

This sequence joins TRBV5-1 and TRBJ2-1, with D tentatively TRBD2 (5 bases). Between the trimmed V and J ends, which lost 0 bases and 0 bases, there was a span of 7 bases. The CDR3 length is 15 residues. Germline CDR1 reads SGHRS; CDR2 reads YFSETQ. The CDR3 nucleotides are TGCGCCAGCAGCTTGGCTAGCAACTCCTACAATGAGCAGTTCTTC. Amino acid sequence: CASSLASNSYNEQFF.

This clone has only a few counts. This chain connects TRBV11-2 to TRBJ2-2, with D possibly matching TRBD1 (5 bases). From germline, CDR1 is SGHAT and CDR2 FQNNGV. Trimming left V 1 base short and J 10 bases short, with 10 bases between. The CDR3 has 13 amino acids. CDR3 sequence reads: CASSLGVQEELFF. The CDR3 DNA reads TGTGCCAGCAGCTTAGGGGTACAGGAGGAGCTGTTTTTT.

This chain joins TRBV2 and TRBJ1-5; D remains ambiguous. Trimming shortened V by 2 bases and J by 4 bases, and 12 bases separated the two germline ends. This CDR3 has 15 residues. CDR1 is SNHLY and CDR2 is FYNNEI in the germline V gene. CDR3: CASSESRGINQPQHF. CDR3 DNA: TGTGCCAGCAGTGAAAGCCGGGGTATTAATCAGCCCCAGCATTTT.

A few counts support this clone. The rearrangement joins TRBV10-1 to TRBJ2-5; 7 positions match TRBD1. J gave up 4 bases and V 4 bases, and 0 bases lay outside the gene matches. CDR3 length: 12 amino acids. Per the germline V gene, CDR1 is WNHNN and CDR2 is SYGVQD (reference sequence). The CDR3 loop is CASSGQGETQYF. The CDR3 DNA follows: TGCGCCAGCAGTGGACAGGGAGAGACCCAGTACTTC.

CDR3 region: CASKQTANEAFF. The DNA for the CDR3 is TGTGCCAGCAAACAGACAGCAAATGAAGCTTTCTTT. V usage is TRBV28 and J usage is TRBJ1-1, with D possibly being TRBD1 (5 bases). The V end was cut by 7 bases, the J end by 7 bases, with 13 bases between. The CDR3 covers 12 residues. CDR1 MDHEN and CDR2 SYDVKM come from the germline V gene.

This clone was detected a few times. The chain combines TRBV28 with TRBJ1-2; 11 bases align to TRBD1. The ends lost 0 bases at V and 0 bases at J; junction bases unmatched: 3. This CDR3 comprises 17 residues. Germline CDR1 and CDR2: MDHEN and SYDVKM. CDR3 in DNA: TGTGCCAGCAGTTTATGGGACAGGGGGCACCCTAACTATGGCTACACCTTC. Its protein is CASSLWDRGHPNYGYTF.

This clone turned up a few times. The chain recombines TRBV4-3 with TRBJ1-4; D gene uncertain. V dropped 0 bases and J dropped 2 bases, with 10 bases sitting between them. The germline V gene encodes CDR1 LGHNA and CDR2 YSLEER. CDR3 size: 16 residues. The CDR3 DNA reads TGCGCCAGCAGCCAAGATCCTGGGCATACTAATGAAAAACTGTTTTTT. Its protein product is CASSQDPGHTNEKLFF.

J is TRBJ1-3 and V is TRBV5-1, with D tentatively TRBD1 (5 bases). The germline CDR1 and CDR2 sequences are SGHRS and YFSETQ. The CDR3 runs 15 residues. The germline V and J ends were trimmed by 5 bases and 0 bases, with 12 bases remaining between them. The CDR3 nucleotides are TGCGCCAGCAGGTCGACAGCGAACTCTGGAAACACCATATATTTT. As protein: CASRSTANSGNTIYF.

The sample holds a few counts of this clone. V gene TRBV19 combines with J gene TRBJ2-1; D might be TRBD2 (5 bases). The V gene's germline CDR1 is LNHDA and CDR2 SQIVND (reference sequence). The V gene lost 6 bases and the J gene lost 5 bases, with 11 bases spanning the gap. This CDR3 is built from 13 residues. The CDR3 spells CASRRLPHNEQFF. In DNA form, the CDR3 reads TGTGCCAGTAGGAGACTACCTCACAATGAGCAGTTCTTC. The whole variable domain, filled in from reference TRBV19 and TRBJ2-1, reads DGGITQSPKYLFRKEGQNVTLSCEQNLNHDAMYWYRQDPGQGLRLIYYSQIVNDFQKGDIAEGYSVSREKKESFPLTVTSAQKNPTAFYLCASRRLPHNEQFFGPGTRLTVL.

The chain uses TRBV11-3 and TRBJ1-1; 8 bases line up with TRBD1. Trimming cost V 5 bases and J 1 base; bases outside gene matches: 3. The germline V gene encodes CDR1 SGHNT and CDR2 YENEEA. The CDR3 is 14 residues long. CDR3: CASSGGQGNTEAFF. The CDR3 DNA is TGTGCCAGCAGCGGCGGACAGGGGAACACTGAAGCTTTCTTT.

This clone turned up a few times. This chain connects TRBV9 to TRBJ2-7, with 7 bases lining up with TRBD2. From germline, CDR1 is SGDLS and CDR2 YYNGEE. V lost 4 bases to trimming and J lost 1 base; unmatched junction nucleotides: 11. The CDR3 sequence is 16 residues long. The CDR3 nucleotides are TGTGCCAGCAGCCCACAGAGCGGGATAGTATCCTACGAGCAGTACTTC. This sequence encodes CASSPQSGIVSYEQYF.

This clone showed up just a few times. The rearrangement links TRBV14 to TRBJ1-1; tentative D call: TRBD1 (5 bases). CDR1 and CDR2 from the germline V gene are SGHDN and FVKESK. This CDR3 region has 14 residues. V lost 5 bases and J lost 1, with 11 bases in between. The CDR3 bases are TGTGCCAGCAGCTCGACAGAGCCGAACACTGAAGCTTTCTTT. Translating it yields CASSSTEPNTEAFF.

The count of this clone is one. This chain joins TRBV28 and TRBJ1-5, with D unresolved. CDR1 is MDHEN, CDR2 SYDVKM, per germline. The CDR3 extends over 13 amino acids. The germline V and J ends were trimmed by 2 bases and 7 bases, with 9 bases remaining between them. The CDR3, as DNA: TGTGCCAGCAGTTTAGTCAACAAGCAGCCCCAGCATTTT. It yields the protein CASSLVNKQPQHF.

This clone was counted only a few times. The chain uses TRBV6-5 and TRBJ2-7, with TRBD2 matching over 9 bases. CDR3 size: 15 residues. CDR1 and CDR2 (germline): MNHEY, SVGAGI. V lost 6 bases, J lost 3 bases, and 9 bases stayed unmatched. The CDR3 is CASRERASGDYEQYF. In DNA form, the CDR3 reads TGTGCCAGCAGGGAGAGGGCTAGCGGGGACTACGAGCAGTACTTC.

The chain employs TRBV7-2 and TRBJ1-2; 12 bases match TRBD1. The CDR3 has 16 residues. Germline CDR1 reads SGHTA; CDR2 reads FQGNSA. Trimming at V came to 8 bases and at J to 1 base, leaving 8 bases not matched to a gene. The CDR3 bases are TGTGCCAGCGGACGGGACAGGGGGCTGGGTAACTATGGCTACACCTTC. It yields the protein CASGRDRGLGNYGYTF.

In its sample, this clone was seen a few times. The chain is built from TRBV29-1 and TRBJ1-2; no clear D gene. The ends were cut back, 0 bases at V and 8 bases at J, with 13 bases in the middle. Germline assignment: CDR1 SQVTM and CDR2 ANQGSEA. This CDR3 has 13 residues. As DNA, the CDR3 is TGCAGCGTTGAAGATGCCCGGGTTTGGGGCTACACCTTC. This translates into CSVEDARVWGYTF.

V gene TRBV18 combines with J gene TRBJ2-3; D ambiguous. This CDR3 comprises 16 residues. Trimming removed 3 bases from V and 1 base from J, with 14 bases in between. Germline values: CDR1 KGHSH, CDR2 LQKENI. CDR3 DNA: TGTGCCAGCTCACCCTCTATCGGTAGAGGCACAGATACGCAGTATTTT. Translating gives CASSPSIGRGTDTQYF.

The chain joins TRBV11-2 to TRBJ1-2, with unresolved D. The CDR3 is 14 residues long. Trimming took 5 bases from V and 3 from J, leaving 13 bases between them. CDR1 is SGHAT and CDR2 is FQNNGV in the germline V gene. The CDR3 DNA is TGTGCCAGCAGCCCTCGACTGCTTGACTATGGCTACACCTTC. Amino acids: CASSPRLLDYGYTF.

The chain is built from TRBV11-2 and TRBJ2-2; 11 bases are a match to TRBD2. The CDR3 totals 18 residues. The junction had 8 bases not matched to a gene; V was cut back by 4 bases and J by 1 base. Germline V gene sequence: CDR1 SGHAT, CDR2 FQNNGV. This chain's CDR3 is CASSSKNLAGGNTGELFF. CDR3 DNA: TGTGCCAGCAGCTCGAAGAACCTAGCGGGAGGGAACACCGGGGAGCTGTTTTTT.

V gene TRBV9 combines with J gene TRBJ2-5, with D possibly TRBD2 on 7 matching bases. Trimming removed 3 bases at V and 5 bases at J, with 14 bases between. Germline-derived CDR1 and CDR2 are SGDLS and YYNGEE. The CDR3 is 14 residues long. The CDR3 region has the DNA TGTGCCAGCAGCGAGGGGGACTACGTTGAGACCCAGTACTTC. This sequence encodes CASSEGDYVETQYF.

The chain is built from TRBV2 and TRBJ2-1; the D gene is possibly TRBD2 (5 bases). V gave up 6 bases and J gave up 2 bases, with 14 bases separating them. The CDR3 length is 15 residues. Germline CDR1 is SNHLY and CDR2 is FYNNEI. The CDR3 sequence is CASSTLLGPYNEQFF. The CDR3 coding sequence is TGTGCCAGCAGCACCTTACTAGGTCCCTACAATGAGCAGTTCTTC.

This clone was seen a few times. The chain recombines TRBV29-1 with TRBJ2-7; possibly TRBD1 for D (6 bases). This CDR3 comprises 10 residues. Trimming pared 6 bases from V and 5 bases from J, leaving 8 bases between. Germline V gives CDR1 SQVTM, CDR2 ANQGSEA. This CDR3 reads CSVRDNEQYF. The CDR3 DNA is TGCAGCGTCCGGGACAACGAGCAGTACTTC.

The rearrangement uses TRBV6-1 and TRBJ1-2, with D perhaps matching TRBD1 (6 bases). Per the germline V gene, CDR1 is MNHNS and CDR2 is SASEGT. Between the trimmed V and J ends, which lost 4 bases and 8 bases, there was a span of 8 bases. The CDR3 has 11 residues. CDR3 sequence: CASSAQGGYTF. The CDR3 bases are TGTGCCAGCAGTGCTCAGGGGGGCTACACCTTC.

The rearrangement uses TRBV2 and TRBJ2-7; D might be TRBD1 (6 bases). The V end was cut by 7 bases, the J end by 3 bases, with 16 bases between. Germline CDR1 and CDR2: SNHLY and FYNNEI. This CDR3 contains 14 residues. CDR3: CASTLQGPVYEQYF. The CDR3 region has the DNA TGTGCCAGCACCTTACAGGGCCCGGTCTACGAGCAGTACTTC.

This clone came up a few times. The chain couples TRBV2 to TRBJ2-2; D is uncertain. The CDR3 totals 14 residues. V lost 4 bases and J lost 5, with 11 bases in between. From germline, CDR1 is SNHLY and CDR2 FYNNEI. For the CDR3, the DNA is TGTGCCAGCAGTGTGGGCAGTTTAACCGGGGAGCTGTTTTTT. This sequence encodes CASSVGSLTGELFF.

In its sample, this clone was seen a few times. The chain recombines TRBV7-9 with TRBJ2-1; 11 positions agree with TRBD2. The germline gives CDR1 SEHNR, CDR2 FQNEAQ (reference sequence). The CDR3 has 17 residues. The V gene end was trimmed by 5 bases and the J gene end by 0 bases; junction bases not matched to a gene: 6. CDR3: CASSSGTSGSSYNEQFF. CDR3 coding DNA: TGTGCCAGCAGCAGTGGGACTAGCGGTAGCTCCTACAATGAGCAGTTCTTC.

V is TRBV4-2 and J is TRBJ1-1; weak D call: TRBD1 (5 bases). The germline gives CDR1 LGHNA, CDR2 YNFKEQ. This CDR3 is 15 amino acids long. V was shortened by 0 bases and J by 4 bases, with 12 bases between the two germline ends. As DNA, the CDR3 is TGTGCCAGCAGCCAAGATAGGGGACTGCTCACTGAAGCTTTCTTT. Translated: CASSQDRGLLTEAFF.

The genes are TRBV30 and TRBJ1-6; TRBD1 aligns across 10 bases. V shed 4 bases and J 10 bases; nucleotides not matched to a gene: 4. Germline loops: CDR1 GTSNPN, CDR2 SVGIG (reference sequence). There are 13 residues in the CDR3. This CDR3 reads CAWMTGGWSPLHF. CDR3 sequence (DNA): TGTGCCTGGATGACAGGGGGCTGGTCACCCCTCCACTTT.

This clone was seen just once. The rearrangement joins TRBV27 to TRBJ2-3; D is ambiguous. V dropped 7 bases and J dropped 1 base, with 6 bases sitting between them. CDR3 length: 12 amino acids. Germline values: CDR1 MNHEY, CDR2 SMNVEV (reference sequence). The CDR3: CASTSRTDTQYF. As DNA, the CDR3 is TGTGCCAGCACTTCCCGCACAGATACGCAGTATTTT.

The chain joins TRBV2 to TRBJ1-2; the D gene is possibly TRBD1 (6 bases). The V end was cut by 0 bases, the J end by 5 bases, with 16 bases between. Per the germline V gene, CDR1 is SNHLY and CDR2 is FYNNEI. The CDR3 extends over 16 amino acids. The CDR3 loop is CASSEAEDRSQYGYTF. The DNA of the CDR3 is TGTGCCAGCAGTGAAGCGGAGGACAGATCTCAATATGGCTACACCTTC.

The chain links TRBV6-5 to TRBJ2-7, with TRBD1 matching 10 bases. Germline CDR1 MNHEY, CDR2 SVGAGI. The CDR3 spans 16 residues. Trimming removed 1 base from V and 4 bases from J; junction bases left unmatched: 7. CDR3 in amino acids: CASSYFFGTGVYEQYF. As DNA, the CDR3 is TGTGCCAGCAGTTACTTCTTTGGGACAGGGGTTTACGAGCAGTACTTC.

The V gene is TRBV27, the J gene TRBJ2-7; 9 bases match TRBD1. Germline CDR1 is MNHEY and CDR2 is SMNVEV (reference sequence). This CDR3 region has 15 residues. Trimming at V came to 5 bases and at J to 4 bases, leaving 9 bases not matched to a gene. In DNA form, the CDR3 reads TGTGCCAGCAGTCTAATCGGGACAGGGCTATACGAGCAGTACTTC. Its translation is CASSLIGTGLYEQYF.